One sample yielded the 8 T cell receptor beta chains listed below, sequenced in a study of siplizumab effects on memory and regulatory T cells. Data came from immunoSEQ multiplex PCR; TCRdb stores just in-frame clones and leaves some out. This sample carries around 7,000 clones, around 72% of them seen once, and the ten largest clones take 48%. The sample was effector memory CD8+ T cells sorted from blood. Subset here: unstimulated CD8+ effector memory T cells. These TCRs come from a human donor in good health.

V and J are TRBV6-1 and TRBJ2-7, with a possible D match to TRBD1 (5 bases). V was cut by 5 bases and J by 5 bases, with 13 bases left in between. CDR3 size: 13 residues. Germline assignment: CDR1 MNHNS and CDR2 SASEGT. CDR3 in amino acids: CASSYPQGNEQYF. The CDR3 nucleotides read TGTGCCAGCAGTTATCCGCAGGGAAACGAGCAGTACTTC.

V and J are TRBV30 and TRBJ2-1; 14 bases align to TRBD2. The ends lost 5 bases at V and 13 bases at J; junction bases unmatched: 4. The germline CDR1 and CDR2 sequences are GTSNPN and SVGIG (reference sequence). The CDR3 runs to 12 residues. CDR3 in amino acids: CAWQGLAGVQFF. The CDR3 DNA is TGTGCCTGGCAGGGACTAGCGGGAGTACAGTTCTTC.

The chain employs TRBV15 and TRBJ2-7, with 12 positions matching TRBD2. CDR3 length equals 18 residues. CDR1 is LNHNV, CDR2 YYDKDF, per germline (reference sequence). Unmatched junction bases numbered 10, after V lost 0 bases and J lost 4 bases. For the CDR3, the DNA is TGTGCCACCAGCAGAGATCTACCCGGGACTAGCGGGTTTTACGAGCAGTACTTC. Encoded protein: CATSRDLPGTSGFYEQYF.

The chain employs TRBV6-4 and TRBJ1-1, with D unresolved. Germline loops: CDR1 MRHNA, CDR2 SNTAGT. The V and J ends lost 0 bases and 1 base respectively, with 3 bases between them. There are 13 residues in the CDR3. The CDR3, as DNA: TGTGCCAGCAGTGACTCACAGAACACTGAAGCTTTCTTT. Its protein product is CASSDSQNTEAFF.

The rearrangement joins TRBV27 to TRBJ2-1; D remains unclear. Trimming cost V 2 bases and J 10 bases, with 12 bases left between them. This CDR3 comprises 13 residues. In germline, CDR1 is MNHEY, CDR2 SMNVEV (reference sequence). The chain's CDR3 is CASSLASVHEQFF. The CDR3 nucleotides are TGTGCCAGCAGTTTAGCCTCGGTCCACGAGCAGTTCTTC.

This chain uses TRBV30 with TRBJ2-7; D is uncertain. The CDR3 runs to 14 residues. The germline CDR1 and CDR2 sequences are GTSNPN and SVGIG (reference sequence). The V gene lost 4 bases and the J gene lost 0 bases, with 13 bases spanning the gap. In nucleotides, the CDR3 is TGTGCCTGGAAATGGGATTTGAGCTCCTACGAGCAGTACTTC. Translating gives CAWKWDLSSYEQYF. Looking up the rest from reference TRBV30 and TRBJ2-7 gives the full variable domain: SQTIHQWPATLVQPVGSPLSLECTVEGTSNPNLYWYRQAAGRGLQLLFYSVGIGQISSEVPQNLSASRPQDRQFILSSKKLLLSDSGFYLCAWKWDLSSYEQYFGPGTRLTVT.

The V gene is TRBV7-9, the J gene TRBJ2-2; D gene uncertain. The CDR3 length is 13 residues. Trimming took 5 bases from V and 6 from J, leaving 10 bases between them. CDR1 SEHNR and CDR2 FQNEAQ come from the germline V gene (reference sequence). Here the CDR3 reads CASSPIGSGELFF. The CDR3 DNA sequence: TGTGCCAGCAGCCCTATTGGATCCGGGGAGCTGTTTTTT.

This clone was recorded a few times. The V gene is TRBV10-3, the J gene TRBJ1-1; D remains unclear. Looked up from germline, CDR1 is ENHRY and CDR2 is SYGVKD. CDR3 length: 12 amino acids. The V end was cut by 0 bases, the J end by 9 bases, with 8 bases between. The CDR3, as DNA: TGTGCCATCAGTGAGTCAAGTCAGCAAGCTTTCTTT. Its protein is CAISESSQQAFF.